What follows is one TCR beta chain and its context. These data belong to a study of blood T cell repertoires in COVID-19. Enrolment of Seattle patients took place during active infection, and they were followed longitudinally. V lost 2 bases to trimming and J lost 1 base, with 14 bases between them. Germline V lookup: CDR1 MGHDK, CDR2 SYGVNS. The CDR3 spans 16 residues. TCRdb's copy holds only in-frame clones and misses some; the assay was immunoSEQ multiplex PCR. This sample has approximately 330,000 clones; roughly 90% occur once, and the top ten carry 7.5% to 10%. The source of this sequence is a man aged 25 to 45 with COVID-19, enrolled during active disease. Sequencing used peripheral blood. This chain connects TRBV25-1 to TRBJ1-1; D uncertain. CDR3 bases: TGTGCCAGCAGTGAAGTCAGCGTCGGTTGGAACACTGAAGCTTTCTTT. It yields the protein CASSEVSVGWNTEAFF.